A selection of T cell receptor beta chains follows, all from one sample in a study of T-cell reconstitution after alpha-beta-depleted transplantation in children. TCRdb re-analysed the PCR reads in MiXCR, keeping a single row per CDR3 protein. The table records about 20,000 distinct CDR3 sequences, 10% to 15% of them present only once. The specimen was PBMCs, mostly from graft donor cells, collected 60 days after TCRalphabeta/CD19-depleted stem cell transplant. All receptors derive from a female patient aged 2-9 years who had a stem cell transplant for congenital amegakaryocytic thrombocytopenia, so the T cells may come from the graft donor. The conserved cysteine and the conserved F or W are not part of the CDR3 here. The size field is filled for only some rows; it gives once, few, many or a size class.

cdr3_aa cdr3_length clone_size j_call v_call
ASKGNWQGTEQY 12 many TRBJ2-7 TRBV19
ASSAYLDVIY 10 few TRBJ1-3 TRBV7-9
ASSMQTSGSVNYEQY 15 many TRBJ2-7 TRBV7-2
ASSSLSGNTIY 11 many TRBJ1-3 TRBV14
ASSESGHREQGPNQPQH 17 many TRBJ1-5 TRBV6-1
ASREQGGVVYNEQF 14 many TRBJ2-1 TRBV2
ASSPLSSGLLPSTDTQY 17 many TRBJ2-3 TRBV7-9
SATTSRSYEQY 11 NA TRBJ2-7 TRBV20-1
ASRNRGNSYNEQF 13 many TRBJ2-1 TRBV5-1
ASSSSGGGSETQY 13 many TRBJ2-5 TRBV12-3/TRBV12-4
SARVQGGYNEQF 12 many TRBJ2-1 TRBV20-1
ASSVPGGISYEQY 13 few TRBJ2-7 TRBV4-2
SAMTGGLNTEAF 12 many TRBJ1-1 TRBV20-1
SAGTGGNTIY 10 many TRBJ1-3 TRBV20-1
ASRGNIGGRNGYT 13 many TRBJ1-2 TRBV28
ASSLRGRSRGELF 13 few TRBJ2-2 TRBV12-3/TRBV12-4
ASSKPSTTKNIQY 13 many TRBJ2-4 TRBV21-1
SAIPPSSGSYNEQF 14 many TRBJ2-1 TRBV20-1
ASSGWDGYT 9 few TRBJ1-2 TRBV6-5
ASSLATSGRTDTQY 14 many TRBJ2-3 TRBV5-1
SAETSGYNEQF 11 many TRBJ2-1 TRBV20-1
ASSSLAEPGYEQY 13 NA TRBJ2-7 TRBV5-1
SVYYSTYNEQF 11 few TRBJ2-1 TRBV29-1
ASRTGASSSYEQY 13 many TRBJ2-7 TRBV28
ASSLGADTQY 10 many TRBJ2-3 TRBV5-1
ASAGTQETQY 10 many TRBJ2-5 TRBV5-1
SARGPGWTGELF 12 NA TRBJ2-2 TRBV20-1
ASSFSRSGRPTDTQY 15 many TRBJ2-3 TRBV7-8
ASSRRTFGPIYQPQH 15 many TRBJ1-5 TRBV12-3/TRBV12-4
ASSIGTSGRGEQY 13 many TRBJ2-7 TRBV5-1
SAEKDRAQPQH 11 many TRBJ1-5 TRBV20-1
CASQMRTSGSYEQF 14 NA TRBJ2-1 TRBV20-1
ASSLQTGGGNTIY 13 NA TRBJ1-3 TRBV5-1
ASSVGTSGHYNEQF 14 many TRBJ2-1 TRBV9
ASSFPRGRQETQY 13 few TRBJ2-5 TRBV5-1
ATCQDVWTSAPFTDTQY 17 few TRBJ2-3 TRBV3-1
ASSLGLDADTQY 12 many TRBJ2-3 TRBV5-1
ASSYRLAGSSEQF 13 many TRBJ2-1 TRBV6-2/TRBV6-3
STSGIYYNEQF 11 many TRBJ2-1 TRBV20-1
SARDAGTSLYEQY 13 many TRBJ2-7 TRBV20-1
ASRRTGGGNTIY 12 medium-sized TRBJ1-3 TRBV6-6
ASSPRGRAF 9 NA TRBJ1-1 TRBV28
ASMTSDTDTQY 11 few TRBJ2-3 TRBV6-1
ASSPIQETQY 10 NA TRBJ2-5 TRBV18
ASSLGRTGAYEQY 13 many TRBJ2-7 TRBV7-2
ASSCQENSYEQY 12 many TRBJ2-7 TRBV11-2
SARGGASTDMQY 12 many TRBJ2-3 TRBV20-1
ASSPRGQGNTEAF 13 many TRBJ1-1 TRBV12-3/TRBV12-4
AISESSRMGLSSYNEQF 17 many TRBJ2-1 TRBV10-3
AWGTGLAQEQF 11 many TRBJ2-1 TRBV30
ASRGIRGQTGELF 13 NA TRBJ2-2 TRBV7-8
SAAYPADTQY 10 many TRBJ2-3 TRBV20-1
SASRALPTYSPLH 13 few TRBJ1-6 TRBV20-1
ASSLDNDEQF 10 many TRBJ2-1 TRBV7-4
SVSRGTTNEKLF 12 many TRBJ1-4 TRBV29-1
SVGRSYQPQH 10 many TRBJ1-5 TRBV20-1
ASRPVQETQY 10 many TRBJ2-5 TRBV28
ASSDPLAGGPHGELF 15 many TRBJ2-2 TRBV7-3
ASSLRRQIYGYT 12 many TRBJ1-2 TRBV12-3/TRBV12-4
ASSQGFKRRPAYEQY 15 many TRBJ2-7 TRBV4-3